This TCR beta chain was recorded in a study of T-cell reconstitution after alpha-beta-depleted transplantation in children. Unique molecular identifiers were used in preparing the TCRbeta library. TCRdb re-called the PCR reads through MiXCR, storing one row per CDR3 protein. The sample holds more than 500,000 distinct CDR3 sequences, 11% seen once. This clonotype occurred a few times. The antigen remains unidentified. Points from the study as a whole: The study traced high day-60 TCRbeta diversity in some patients to surviving recipient T cells and thymic progenitors. Several hundred expanded graft clones reportedly were the source of alpha-beta T cells about two months after transplant. Hyperexpanded clones declined; after one year, newly produced T cells mostly supplied diversity.

J gave up 4 bases and V 8 bases, and 9 bases lay outside the gene matches. Germline V gene sequence: CDR1 SGHTA, CDR2 FQGNSA. The CDR3 runs to 14 residues. The material was PBMCs, mostly from graft donor cells, obtained 180 days after TCRalphabeta/CD19-depleted stem cell transplant. This sequence was found in a female patient under 10 years old who had a stem cell transplant for aplastic anemia, so the T cells may come from the graft donor. The J gene is TRBJ2-5, the V gene TRBV7-2; 8 bases are a match to TRBD2. The DNA for the CDR3 is TGTGCCAGCGCGATAGCGGGACCGGGAGAGACCCAGTACTTC. Translated: CASAIAGPGETQYF.